This TCR beta chain was sequenced during a study of blood T cell repertoires in COVID-19. As for the study in general: Specimens from acute and convalescent COVID-19 originated in the United States, Italy and Spain. From T cells, B-cell-depleted T cells, or PBMCs came the material, which was cDNA or gDNA.

The germline V gene has CDR1 SQVTM and CDR2 ANQGSEA. This CDR3 has 13 amino acids. With 7 bases removed from V and 5 bases from J, the gap between germline ends came to 15 bases. Per the original methods: Cell counts per sample came from amplifying reference gene primers. The data were produced by immunoSEQ multiplex PCR, yet TCRdb's version contains in-frame clones alone and is incomplete. The D gene and trimming were derived from the DNA, and the V and J assignments and clone size from that table. This sample has more than 80,000 clones, with 70% to 90% found just once. V usage is TRBV29-1 and J usage is TRBJ2-1, with unresolved D. The material sequenced was peripheral blood. This sequence was found in a man at least 80 years old with acute or convalescent COVID-19. Here the CDR3 DNA reads TGCAGCGGAACACCAGGAACAGACAATGAGCAGTTCTTC. It translates to CSGTPGTDNEQFF.